The sequence of this T cell receptor (beta chain) was determined in a study of T cells in Graves' hyperthyroidism and ophthalmopathy. Notes on the study in general: Researchers found most expanded thyroid clonotypes above 0.001 in blood as well.

Fresh peripheral blood, 10 ml, was the source of the PBMCs. This clonotype was counted between two and nine times. Its antigen is as yet unknown. Germline CDR1 and CDR2: SGHRS and YFSETQ. The CDR3 totals 14 residues. The V end was cut by 3 bases, the J end by 5 bases, with 14 bases between. The source material, RNA transcripts, was used to amplify TCR beta CDR3 regions. The TCR CDR3 was amplified in a first-round RT-PCR using the HTBI primer set. TCRdb recomputed calls from the multiplex PCR reads with MiXCR, one row per CDR3 protein. The sample yields roughly 200,000 distinct CDR3 sequences, about 17% seen once.

The specimen was blood. The sequence derives from a woman aged 45-59 years with Graves' hyperthyroidism. This chain uses TRBV5-1 with TRBJ2-5; a possible D gene is TRBD1 (6 bases). The CDR3 protein is CASSSGVLGETQYF. The CDR3 DNA sequence: TGCGCCAGCAGCTCAGGGGTGCTAGGGGAGACCCAGTACTTC.